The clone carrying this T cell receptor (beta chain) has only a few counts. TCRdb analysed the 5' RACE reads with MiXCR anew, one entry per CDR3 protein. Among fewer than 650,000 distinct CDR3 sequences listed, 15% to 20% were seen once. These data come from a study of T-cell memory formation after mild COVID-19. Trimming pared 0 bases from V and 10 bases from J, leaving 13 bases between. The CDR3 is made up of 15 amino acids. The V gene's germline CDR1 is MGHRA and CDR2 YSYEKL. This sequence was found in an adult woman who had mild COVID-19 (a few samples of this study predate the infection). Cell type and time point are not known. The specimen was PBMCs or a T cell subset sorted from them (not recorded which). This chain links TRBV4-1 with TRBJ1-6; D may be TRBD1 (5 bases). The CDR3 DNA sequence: TGCGCCAGCAGCCAAGATGGGACCGTGGGCTCACCCCTCCACTTT. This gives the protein CASSQDGTVGSPLHF.